The TCR beta chain described here comes from a study of blood T cell repertoires in COVID-19. Study as a whole: The United States, Italy and Spain were the sources of the acute and convalescent COVID-19 samples. PBMCs, B-cell-depleted T cells, or T cells were the source of the cDNA or gDNA that made up the material.

It was during active infection that Seattle patients were enrolled and then longitudinally followed. Germline V gene sequence: CDR1 MNHEY, CDR2 SMNVEV (reference sequence). The CDR3 length is 12 residues. The V end was cut by 6 bases, the J end by 5 bases, with 10 bases between. Original analysis: Quantification of nucleated cells was approximated via reference gene primer amplification. The table came from immunoSEQ multiplex PCR; TCRdb's copy has only in-frame clones and leaves some out. Clone size and the V and J calls come from that table; the DNA yielded D and trimming. Among approximately 290,000 clones, 70% to 85% were seen once, and the ten largest hold about 1%.

The source is a human donor with COVID-19, enrolled during active disease. The donor label of this sample is uncertain. The source material was peripheral blood. This chain links TRBV27 with TRBJ2-5; the D gene is possibly TRBD1 (6 bases). The CDR3 bases are TGTGCCAGCAGGTCCAGGGGTGAGACCCAGTACTTC. Protein product: CASRSRGETQYF.